Only a few counts were recorded for the clone carrying this T cell receptor beta chain. Its antigen is still unknown. The data were obtained in a study of beta chain features in type 1 diabetes. Regarding the study as a whole: The naive, central memory and Treg TCRB repertoires showed an apparent similarity that was greater among patients than among healthy donors. Whether HLA type influences TCRB rearrangement remained unresolved here. The VDJ junctions of type 1 diabetes patients carried fewer insertions and more deletions.

Sorting of CD4+ naive, central memory, regulatory and stem cell-like memory cells was performed via CD45RO/CCR7/CD25/CD127/CD95/CD27. Isolated RNA was reverse transcribed in full, so expressed TCRB transcripts were sequenced. The protocol was immunoSEQ multiplex PCR, while the TCRdb copy is restricted to in-frame clones and leaves out a portion. The sample holds roughly 330,000 clones, approximately 10% seen once. V was pared by 0 bases and J by 0 bases, with 7 bases of the junction left unmatched. Per the germline V gene, CDR1 is SGHRS and CDR2 is YFSETQ. The CDR3 is made up of 20 amino acids. This clonotype originated in a woman in her 30s in good health. Sequenced: naive CD4+ T cells from blood. The rearrangement links TRBV5-1 to TRBJ2-3; 16 bases are shared with TRBD2. The CDR3 is CASSLARGLAGGPSTDTQYF. CDR3 nucleotides: TGCGCCAGCAGCTTGGCTAGGGGACTAGCGGGAGGGCCCAGCACAGATACGCAGTATTTT.